This T cell receptor beta chain is drawn from a study of OX40 agonist ivuxolimab in advanced cancers. Study overall: Dose-escalation patients were diagnosed with hepatocellular carcinoma, melanoma, renal cell cancer or head and neck cancer. Patients with prior anti-PD-1, anti-PD-L1 or anti-CTLA-4 therapy were eligible; 40% had some. Three patients had partial responses: one hepatocellular carcinoma, two cutaneous melanoma. Study results and caveats: At 0.1 to 3.0 mg/kg, clonal expansion of CD4+ and CD8+ blood T cells had occurred by week 6.

Sequencing was performed with immunoSEQ multiplex PCR; in TCRdb, only in-frame clones are kept and a portion is missing. The sample gives 13,000 or so clones, 80% to 90% of which show up once; over 11% is in the top ten. Points on this clone: Its antigen is currently unknown.

Germline assignment: CDR1 MNHNY and CDR2 SVGAGI (reference sequence). V was shortened by 8 bases and J by 1 base, with 11 bases between the two germline ends. This CDR3 is built from 14 residues. The sequencing used CD4+ or CD8+ T cells sorted from blood, collected in a trial of the OX40 agonist ivuxolimab. The sequence was collected from an adult with an advanced solid tumor such as melanoma, head and neck, liver or kidney cancer. The chain has TRBV6-6 and TRBJ2-2; D gene ambiguous. CDR3 protein: CASGGRLNTGELFF. CDR3 DNA sequence: TGTGCCAGCGGCGGACGATTGAACACCGGGGAGCTGTTTTTT.